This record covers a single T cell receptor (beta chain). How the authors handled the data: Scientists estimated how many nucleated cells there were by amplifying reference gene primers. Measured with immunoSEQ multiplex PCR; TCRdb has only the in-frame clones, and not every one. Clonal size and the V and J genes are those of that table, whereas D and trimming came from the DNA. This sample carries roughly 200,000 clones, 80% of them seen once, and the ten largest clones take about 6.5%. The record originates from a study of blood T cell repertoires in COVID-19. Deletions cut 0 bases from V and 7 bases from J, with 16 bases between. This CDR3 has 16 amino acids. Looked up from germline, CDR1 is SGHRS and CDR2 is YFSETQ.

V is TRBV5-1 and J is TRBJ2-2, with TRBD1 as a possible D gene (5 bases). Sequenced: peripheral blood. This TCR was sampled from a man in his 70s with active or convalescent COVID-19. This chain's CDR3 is CASSLVVRFQGGELFF. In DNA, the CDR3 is TGCGCCAGCAGCTTGGTTGTCCGGTTTCAGGGCGGGGAGCTGTTTTTT.